This T cell receptor beta chain stems from a study of blood T cell repertoires in COVID-19. Study overall: Specimens from acute and convalescent COVID-19 originated in the United States, Italy and Spain. PBMCs, B-cell-depleted T cells, or T cells provided the cDNA or gDNA that made up the material.

Losses at the gene ends were 5 bases for V and 0 bases for J; bases not matched to a gene: 8. This CDR3 region has 18 residues. CDR1 is MNHNY and CDR2 is SVGAGI in the germline V gene (reference sequence). Original processing notes: Researchers report that nucleated cell counts were estimated from reference gene primer amplification. Measured with immunoSEQ multiplex PCR; TCRdb has only the in-frame clones, and not every one. V, J and clone size are taken as reported in that table, and D and trimming were inferred from the DNA itself. Of about 180,000 clones listed, around 85% are singletons. V usage is TRBV6-6 and J usage is TRBJ1-5, with 12 bases aligning to TRBD1. The source material was peripheral blood. The clonotype originates from a human donor with active or convalescent COVID-19. The donor label of this sample is uncertain. The CDR3 here is CASSPWGQGAYSNQPQHF. The CDR3 bases are TGTGCCAGCAGTCCATGGGGACAGGGGGCGTATAGCAATCAGCCCCAGCATTTT.